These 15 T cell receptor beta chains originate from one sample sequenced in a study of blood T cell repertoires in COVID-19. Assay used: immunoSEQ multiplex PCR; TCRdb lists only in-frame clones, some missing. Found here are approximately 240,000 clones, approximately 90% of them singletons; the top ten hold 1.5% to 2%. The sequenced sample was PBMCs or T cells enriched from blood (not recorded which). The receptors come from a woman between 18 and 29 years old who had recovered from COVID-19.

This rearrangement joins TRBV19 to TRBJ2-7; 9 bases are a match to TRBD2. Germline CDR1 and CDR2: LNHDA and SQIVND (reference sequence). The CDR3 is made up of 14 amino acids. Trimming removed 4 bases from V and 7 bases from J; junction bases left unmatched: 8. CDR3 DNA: TGTGCCAGTAGTAATCTAGCGGGGTCGGGTGAGCAGTACTTC. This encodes CASSNLAGSGEQYF. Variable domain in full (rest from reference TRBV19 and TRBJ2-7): DGGITQSPKYLFRKEGQNVTLSCEQNLNHDAMYWYRQDPGQGLRLIYYSQIVNDFQKGDIAEGYSVSREKKESFPLTVTSAQKNPTAFYLCASSNLAGSGEQYFGPGTRLTVT.

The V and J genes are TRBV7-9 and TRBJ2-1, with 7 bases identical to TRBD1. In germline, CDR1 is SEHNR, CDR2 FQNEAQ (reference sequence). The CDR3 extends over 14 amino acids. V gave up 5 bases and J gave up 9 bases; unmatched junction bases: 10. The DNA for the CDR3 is TGTGCCAGCAGCACCCGACAGGGCGACGCTGAGCAGTTCTTC. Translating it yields CASSTRQGDAEQFF.

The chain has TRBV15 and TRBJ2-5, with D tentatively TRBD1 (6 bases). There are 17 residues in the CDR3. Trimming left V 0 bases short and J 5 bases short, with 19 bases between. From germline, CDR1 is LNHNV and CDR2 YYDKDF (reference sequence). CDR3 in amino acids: CATSRDLSKRRGETQYF. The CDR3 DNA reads TGTGCCACCAGCAGAGACCTTTCCAAAAGAAGGGGGGAGACCCAGTACTTC.

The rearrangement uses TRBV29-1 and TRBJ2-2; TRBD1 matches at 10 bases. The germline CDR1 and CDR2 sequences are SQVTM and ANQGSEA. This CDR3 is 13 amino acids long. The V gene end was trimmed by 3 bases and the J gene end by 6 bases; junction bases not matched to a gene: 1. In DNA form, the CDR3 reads TGCAGCGTTGAGGACAGGGGGGCCGGGGAGCTGTTTTTT. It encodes CSVEDRGAGELFF.

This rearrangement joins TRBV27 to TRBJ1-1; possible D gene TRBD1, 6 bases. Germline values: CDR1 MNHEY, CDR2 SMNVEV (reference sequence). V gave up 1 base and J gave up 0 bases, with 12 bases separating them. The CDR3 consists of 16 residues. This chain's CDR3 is CASSLLRTAMNTEAFF. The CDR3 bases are TGTGCCAGCAGTTTATTGCGGACAGCGATGAACACTGAAGCTTTCTTT.

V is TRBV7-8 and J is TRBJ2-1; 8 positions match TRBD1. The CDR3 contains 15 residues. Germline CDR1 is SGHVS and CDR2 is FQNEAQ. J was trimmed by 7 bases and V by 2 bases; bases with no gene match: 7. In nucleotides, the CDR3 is TGTGCCAGCAGCTTATCACAGGGGGTGAAGAATGAGCAGTTCTTC. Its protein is CASSLSQGVKNEQFF.

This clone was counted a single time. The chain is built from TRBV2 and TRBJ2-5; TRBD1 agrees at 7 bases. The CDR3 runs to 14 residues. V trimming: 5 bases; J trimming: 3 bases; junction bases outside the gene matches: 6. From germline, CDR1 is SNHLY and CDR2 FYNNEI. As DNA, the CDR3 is TGTGCCAGCAGTACCGGGACAGTAGAAGAGACCCAGTACTTC. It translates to CASSTGTVEETQYF.

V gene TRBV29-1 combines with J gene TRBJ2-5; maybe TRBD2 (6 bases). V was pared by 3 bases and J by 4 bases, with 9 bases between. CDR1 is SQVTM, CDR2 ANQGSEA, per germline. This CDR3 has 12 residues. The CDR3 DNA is TGCAGCGTTGACGGGGGTCGAGAGACCCAGTACTTC. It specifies CSVDGGRETQYF. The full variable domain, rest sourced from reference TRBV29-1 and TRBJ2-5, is SAVISQKPSRDICQRGTSLTIQCQVDSQVTMMFWYRQQPGQSLTLIATANQGSEATYESGFVIDKFPISRPNLTFSTLTVSNMSPEDSSIYLCSVDGGRETQYFGPGTRLLVL.

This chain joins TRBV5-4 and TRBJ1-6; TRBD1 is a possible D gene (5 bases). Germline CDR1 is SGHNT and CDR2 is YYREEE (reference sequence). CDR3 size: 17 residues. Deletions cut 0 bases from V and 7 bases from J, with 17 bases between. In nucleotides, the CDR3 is TGTGCCAGCAGCTTGGCGGGGGACCTATCTGAAAATTCACCCCTCCACTTT. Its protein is CASSLAGDLSENSPLHF.

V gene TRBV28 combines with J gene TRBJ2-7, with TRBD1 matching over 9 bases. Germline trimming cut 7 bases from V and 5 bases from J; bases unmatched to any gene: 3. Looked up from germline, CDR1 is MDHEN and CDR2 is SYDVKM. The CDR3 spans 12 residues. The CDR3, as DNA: TGTGCCAGCATGGGACAGGGCCACGAGCAGTACTTC. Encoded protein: CASMGQGHEQYF. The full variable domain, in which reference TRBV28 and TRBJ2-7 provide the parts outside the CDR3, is DVKVTQSSRYLVKRTGEKVFLECVQDMDHENMFWYRQDPGLGLRLIYFSYDVKMKEKGDIPEGYSVSREKKERFSLILESASTNQTSMYLCASMGQGHEQYFGPGTRLTVT.

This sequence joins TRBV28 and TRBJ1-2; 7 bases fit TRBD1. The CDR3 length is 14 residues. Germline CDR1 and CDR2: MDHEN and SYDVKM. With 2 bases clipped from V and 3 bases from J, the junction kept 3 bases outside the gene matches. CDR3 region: CASSLPGTDYGYTF. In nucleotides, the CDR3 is TGTGCCAGCAGTTTACCCGGGACAGACTATGGCTACACCTTC.

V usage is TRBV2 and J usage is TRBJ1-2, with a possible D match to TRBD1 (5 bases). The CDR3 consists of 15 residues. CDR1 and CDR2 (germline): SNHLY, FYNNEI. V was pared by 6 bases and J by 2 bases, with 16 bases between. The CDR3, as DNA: TGTGCCAGCAGCCGCCGTGGCCGGGGGAACTATGGCTACACCTTC. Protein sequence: CASSRRGRGNYGYTF.

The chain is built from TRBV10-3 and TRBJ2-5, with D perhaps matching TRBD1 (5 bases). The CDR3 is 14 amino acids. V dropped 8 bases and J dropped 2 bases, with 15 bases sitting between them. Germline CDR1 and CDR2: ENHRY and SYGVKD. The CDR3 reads CAIGGPPGQETQYF. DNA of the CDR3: TGTGCCATCGGTGGCCCTCCAGGGCAAGAGACCCAGTACTTC.

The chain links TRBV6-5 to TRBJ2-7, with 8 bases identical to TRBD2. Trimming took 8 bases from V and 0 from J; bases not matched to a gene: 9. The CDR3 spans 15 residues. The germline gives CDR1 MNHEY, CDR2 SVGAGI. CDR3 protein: CASRPPGGTSYEQYF. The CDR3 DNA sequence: TGTGCCAGCCGTCCCCCGGGGGGGACCTCCTACGAGCAGTACTTC.

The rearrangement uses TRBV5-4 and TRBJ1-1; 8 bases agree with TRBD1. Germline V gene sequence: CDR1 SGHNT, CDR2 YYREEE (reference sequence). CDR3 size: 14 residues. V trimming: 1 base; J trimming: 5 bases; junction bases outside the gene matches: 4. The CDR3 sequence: CASSLLQGGTEAFF. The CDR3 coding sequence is TGTGCCAGCAGCTTGTTACAGGGGGGGACTGAAGCTTTCTTT.